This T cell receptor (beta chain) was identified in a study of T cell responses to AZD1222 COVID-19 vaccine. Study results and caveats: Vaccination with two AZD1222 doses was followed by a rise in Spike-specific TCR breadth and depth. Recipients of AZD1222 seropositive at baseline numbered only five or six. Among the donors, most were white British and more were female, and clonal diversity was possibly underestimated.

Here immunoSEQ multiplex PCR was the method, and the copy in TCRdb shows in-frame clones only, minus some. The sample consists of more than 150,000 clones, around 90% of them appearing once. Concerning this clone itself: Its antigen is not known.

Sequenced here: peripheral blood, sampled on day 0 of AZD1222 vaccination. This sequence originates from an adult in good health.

The CDR3 DNA follows: TGTGCCAGCACCTCAGGCCGGGACTTCGAGTCCCTCTCCTACAATGAGCAGTTCTTC. Translating it yields CASTSGRDFESLSYNEQFF. V gene TRBV11-2 combines with J gene TRBJ2-1; D is possibly TRBD2 (6 bases). V was trimmed by 7 bases and J by 0 bases, leaving 25 bases between them. The CDR3 length is 19 residues. Germline V gene lookup returns CDR1 SGHAT and CDR2 FQNNGV. The variable domain in full, completed from reference TRBV11-2 and TRBJ2-1, reads EAGVAQSPRYKIIEKRQSVAFWCNPISGHATLYWYQQILGQGPKLLIQFQNNGVVDDSQLPKDRFSAERLKGVDSTLKIQPAKLEDSAVYLCASTSGRDFESLSYNEQFFGPGTRLTVL.